These T cell receptor beta chains were read from a single sample in a study of CXCR3-negative and CXCR3-positive naive CD8 T cells. With the 5' RACE reads reprocessed, TCRdb shows one record per CDR3 protein and no DNA. The table lists about 110,000 distinct CDR3 sequences. Sequenced input: naive CXCR3+ CD8+ T cells from blood. Receptors were obtained from a human donor in good health. Some clones in this sample may be carry-over from other donors' samples. Each CDR3 is given with its conserved first and last residue.

cdr3_aa: CASSASGSGMNTEAFF
j_call: TRBJ1-1
v_call: TRBV9

cdr3_aa: CASSLGPFEQFF
j_call: TRBJ2-1
v_call: TRBV7-6

cdr3_aa: CASSYSREGIGYGYTF
j_call: TRBJ1-2
v_call: TRBV6-5

cdr3_aa: CASSDSLAKNIQYF
j_call: TRBJ2-4
v_call: TRBV27

cdr3_aa: CATSREPDRYMETYSNQPQHF
j_call: TRBJ1-5
v_call: TRBV15

cdr3_aa: CASSLRGLSYEQYF
j_call: TRBJ2-7
v_call: TRBV27

cdr3_aa: CASSQNWGSNQPQHF
j_call: TRBJ1-5
v_call: TRBV6-1

cdr3_aa: CSARRLAGGLSSYNEQFF
j_call: TRBJ2-1
v_call: TRBV20-1

cdr3_aa: CASSGQRDEQYF
j_call: TRBJ2-7
v_call: TRBV7-9

cdr3_aa: CASSYPGVEQYF
j_call: TRBJ2-7
v_call: TRBV6-5

cdr3_aa: CSVPETLNTGELFF
j_call: TRBJ2-2
v_call: TRBV29-1

cdr3_aa: CASSQDDGGTEAFF
j_call: TRBJ1-1
v_call: TRBV4-3

cdr3_aa: CASSLSYSGISYEQYF
j_call: TRBJ2-7
v_call: TRBV27

cdr3_aa: CASTRRTTYEQYF
j_call: TRBJ2-7
v_call: TRBV2

cdr3_aa: CASTQGDEKLFF
j_call: TRBJ1-4
v_call: TRBV12-3/TRBV12-4

cdr3_aa: CATSRPPGLAGLQETQYF
j_call: TRBJ2-5
v_call: TRBV15

cdr3_aa: CASSKYTGELFF
j_call: TRBJ2-2
v_call: TRBV6-5

cdr3_aa: CASSVVPNTEAFF
j_call: TRBJ1-1
v_call: TRBV9

cdr3_aa: CASSPSPSGHEQFF
j_call: TRBJ2-1
v_call: TRBV6-4

cdr3_aa: CASSDPAQDNYGYTF
j_call: TRBJ1-2
v_call: TRBV6-2/TRBV6-3

cdr3_aa: CASSLGLGLAGGQAHNEQFF
j_call: TRBJ2-1
v_call: TRBV7-3

cdr3_aa: CSVDRESQDTQYF
j_call: TRBJ2-3
v_call: TRBV29-1

cdr3_aa: CASSWTSGIENEQFF
j_call: TRBJ2-1
v_call: TRBV7-6

cdr3_aa: CASRLNEYKLGTGIAEAFF
j_call: TRBJ1-1
v_call: TRBV7-9

cdr3_aa: CASSLWGSTDTQYF
j_call: TRBJ2-3
v_call: TRBV28

cdr3_aa: CASTVAGGYNEQFF
j_call: TRBJ2-1
v_call: TRBV28

cdr3_aa: CASSLFGTGSPGELFF
j_call: TRBJ2-2
v_call: TRBV11-2